The 22 T cell receptor beta chains in this list originate from one sample, sequenced in a study of blood T cell repertoires in COVID-19. The method was immunoSEQ multiplex PCR; TCRdb's version includes in-frame clones alone and lacks a portion of them. The sample has around 190,000 clones, around 90% seen once. What was sequenced was peripheral blood. Source of these receptors: a human donor in a cohort sampled during active COVID-19.

This clone was observed a single time. This chain links TRBV21-1 with TRBJ2-1; no DNA check was done on the table's D call, TRBD1. TRBV21-1 is recorded as a pseudogene. This CDR3 has 19 residues. The CDR3 DNA sequence: TGTGCCAGCAGCAATATCACGGACACACAATCCTATCCCTACAATGAGCAGTTCTTC. This codes for CASSNITDTQSYPYNEQFF.

The rearrangement links TRBV3-1 (or the pseudogene TRBV3-2) to TRBJ2-2; the D is unclear. CDR3 length: 13 amino acids. Trimming removed 6 bases from V and 6 bases from J, with 11 bases in between. From germline, CDR1 is LGHDT and CDR2 YNNKEL (reference sequence). CDR3 protein: CASRPYLAGELFF. The CDR3 DNA reads as TGTGCCAGCAGGCCCTATCTTGCCGGGGAGCTGTTTTTT.

The chain links TRBV7-2 to TRBJ1-1; tentative D call: TRBD1 (5 bases). Germline values: CDR1 SGHTA, CDR2 FQGNSA. This CDR3 contains 15 residues. V lost 1 base and J 1 base, leaving 10 bases between the germline ends. CDR3: CASSLGGVANTEAFF. The CDR3 DNA follows: TGTGCCAGCAGCTTAGGGGGGGTGGCGAACACTGAAGCTTTCTTT.

V and J are TRBV6-5 and TRBJ1-5, with a weak D call TRBD1 (6 bases). Between the trimmed V and J ends, which lost 7 bases and 9 bases, there was a span of 13 bases. Germline V gene lookup returns CDR1 MNHEY and CDR2 SVGAGI. The CDR3 runs to 12 residues. The CDR3 coding sequence is TGTGCCAGCATGAGGGGGGGGCGGCCCCAGCATTTT. It specifies CASMRGGRPQHF.

The gene calls are TRBV6-5 and TRBJ2-3; 10 nucleotides agree with TRBD2. The CDR3 has 15 residues. V was pared by 5 bases and J by 0 bases, with 2 bases of the junction left unmatched. CDR1 is MNHEY and CDR2 is SVGAGI in the germline V gene. The CDR3 region is CASSLTSGSTDTQYF. CDR3 coding DNA: TGTGCCAGCAGTCTGACTAGCGGGAGCACAGATACGCAGTATTTT.

The rearrangement links TRBV28 to TRBJ1-1; D ambiguous. The CDR3 runs 13 residues. Trimming left V 3 bases short and J 4 bases short, with 9 bases between. Germline V gene data show CDR1 as MDHEN and CDR2 as SYDVKM. CDR3 region: CASSFPGLTEAFF. DNA for the CDR3: TGTGCCAGCAGTTTTCCCGGACTCACTGAAGCTTTCTTT. The whole variable domain, filled in from reference TRBV28 and TRBJ1-1, reads DVKVTQSSRYLVKRTGEKVFLECVQDMDHENMFWYRQDPGLGLRLIYFSYDVKMKEKGDIPEGYSVSREKKERFSLILESASTNQTSMYLCASSFPGLTEAFFGQGTRLTVV.

The V gene is TRBV5-1, the J gene TRBJ2-7; 7 bases match TRBD1. V shed 5 bases and J 3 bases; nucleotides not matched to a gene: 8. Germline lookup yields CDR1 SGHRS and CDR2 YFSETQ. The CDR3 runs to 14 residues. CDR3 DNA sequence: TGCGCCAGCAGTCCCGGGACAGCCTACTACGAGCAGTACTTC. This encodes CASSPGTAYYEQYF.

J is TRBJ1-1 and V is TRBV25-1; D is perhaps TRBD1 (6 bases). The CDR3 spans 14 residues. Trimming left V 1 base short and J 10 bases short, with 16 bases between. Germline-derived CDR1 and CDR2 are MGHDK and SYGVNS. CDR3 nucleotide sequence: TGTGCCAGCAGTGAATCCCAGACAGGTTGGGGAGCTTTCTTT. Translated, it gives CASSESQTGWGAFF.

The rearrangement uses TRBV7-6 and TRBJ2-1; TRBD2 aligns across 9 bases. Germline trimming cut 1 base from V and 10 bases from J; bases unmatched to any gene: 5. Germline values: CDR1 SGHVS, CDR2 FNYEAQ. The CDR3 consists of 14 residues. CDR3 protein: CASSLGSSGGEQFF. The CDR3 nucleotides read TGTGCCAGCAGCTTAGGATCCAGCGGGGGGGAGCAGTTCTTC.

The chain carries TRBV3-1 (or the pseudogene TRBV3-2) and TRBJ1-1, with a weak D call TRBD1 (6 bases). V was clipped by 7 bases and J by 5 bases, with 20 bases between them. Germline V gene lookup returns CDR1 LGHDT and CDR2 YNNKEL (reference sequence). The CDR3 is 15 residues long. CDR3 DNA: TGTGCCAGCACCGACAAACGGGGGGCCCTTACTGAAGCTTTCTTT. This translates into CASTDKRGALTEAFF.

The genes are TRBV7-2 and TRBJ1-1; no reliable D call. There are 13 residues in the CDR3. Germline V lookup: CDR1 SGHTA, CDR2 FQGNSA. V was shortened by 1 base and J by 4 bases, with 7 bases between the two germline ends. CDR3 sequence: CASSLERGTEAFF. The CDR3 nucleotides are TGTGCCAGCAGCTTAGAGAGAGGCACTGAAGCTTTCTTT.

The rearrangement joins TRBV11-2 to TRBJ2-3, with D perhaps matching TRBD2 (6 bases). The length of the CDR3 is 15 residues. Germline values: CDR1 SGHAT, CDR2 FQNNGV. Trimming removed 3 bases from V and 8 bases from J, with 18 bases in between. The CDR3 DNA reads TGTGCCAGCAGCTTCGGAGGGGCGATGGTTAGTACGCAGTATTTT. As protein: CASSFGGAMVSTQYF.

This rearrangement joins TRBV30 to TRBJ1-1; D is undetermined. Trimming cost V 3 bases and J 3 bases, with 11 bases left between them. The CDR3 covers 13 residues. Per the germline V gene, CDR1 is GTSNPN and CDR2 is SVGIG (reference sequence). The CDR3 here is CAWRLRYDTEAFF. The DNA of the CDR3 is TGTGCCTGGAGGTTGAGGTACGACACTGAAGCTTTCTTT.

V is TRBV24-1 and J is TRBJ2-1; possibly TRBD1 for D (5 bases). This CDR3 is 13 amino acids long. Trimming shortened V by 4 bases and J by 4 bases, and 7 bases separated the two germline ends. The V gene's germline CDR1 is KGHDR and CDR2 SFDVKD. The chain's CDR3 is CATSEAGYNEQFF. The CDR3 DNA is TGTGCCACCAGTGAGGCAGGGTACAATGAGCAGTTCTTC.

This chain uses TRBV7-9 with TRBJ1-2; 10 nucleotides align to TRBD1. V shed 5 bases, J shed 2 bases, and the junction held 5 bases outside the gene matches. From germline, CDR1 is SEHNR and CDR2 FQNEAQ (reference sequence). The CDR3 spans 15 residues. Here the CDR3 reads CASSPPGQGNYGYTF. DNA for the CDR3: TGTGCCAGCAGCCCCCCGGGACAGGGGAACTATGGCTACACCTTC.

The rearrangement joins TRBV28 to TRBJ2-5, with TRBD2 matching over 9 bases. Germline-derived CDR1 and CDR2 are MDHEN and SYDVKM. The V segment lost 5 bases and the J segment 5 bases; nucleotides outside the gene matches: 6. CDR3 length: 14 amino acids. The CDR3 loop reads CASSPSGLAETQYF. The CDR3, as DNA: TGTGCCAGCAGTCCATCGGGACTAGCCGAGACCCAGTACTTC.

The chain recombines TRBV19 with TRBJ2-5; maybe TRBD1 (6 bases). CDR3 length: 14 amino acids. Trimming removed 6 bases at V and 4 bases at J, with 15 bases between. In germline, CDR1 is LNHDA, CDR2 SQIVND (reference sequence). The CDR3 region is CASSITGNRETQYF. CDR3 sequence (DNA): TGTGCCAGTAGCATTACAGGGAATCGAGAGACCCAGTACTTC.

CDR3 sequence: CASSATRTSADEQFF. In DNA, the CDR3 is TGTGCCAGCAGTGCGACTCGGACTAGCGCCGATGAGCAGTTCTTC. V is TRBV27 and J is TRBJ2-1, with 9 bases that match TRBD2. V dropped 5 bases and J dropped 8; count of bases not matched to a gene: 10. Germline V lookup: CDR1 MNHEY, CDR2 SMNVEV (reference sequence). This CDR3 region has 15 residues.

The chain is built from TRBV4-1 and TRBJ2-1; 11 bases are a match to TRBD2. The CDR3 covers 16 residues. After removal of 1 base from V and 3 bases from J, the junction contained 2 bases not matched to a gene. CDR1 and CDR2 from the germline V gene are MGHRA and YSYEKL. DNA of the CDR3: TGCGCCAGCAGCCAAGGGACTAGCGGGCTCTACAATGAGCAGTTCTTC. Translating it yields CASSQGTSGLYNEQFF.

The chain recombines TRBV2 with TRBJ2-1, with 9 bases fitting TRBD1. Germline trimming cut 4 bases from V and 7 bases from J; bases unmatched to any gene: 8. The CDR3 is 15 residues long. Per the germline V gene, CDR1 is SNHLY and CDR2 is FYNNEI. In DNA form, the CDR3 reads TGTGCCAGCAGTGTGCTGGACAGGGGTACTAATGAGCAGTTCTTC. It encodes CASSVLDRGTNEQFF.

This sequence joins TRBV7-9 and TRBJ2-3; 9 bases agree with TRBD1. Germline V gene sequence: CDR1 SEHNR, CDR2 FQNEAQ (reference sequence). The CDR3 runs 14 residues. J gave up 4 bases and V 7 bases, and 6 bases lay outside the gene matches. CDR3 nucleotides: TGTGCCAGCACCCTGACAGGGGGTTCAGATACGCAGTATTTT. It yields the protein CASTLTGGSDTQYF.

The chain couples TRBV29-1 to TRBJ1-1, with no clear D. The CDR3 sequence is 13 residues long. Germline V gene lookup returns CDR1 SQVTM and CDR2 ANQGSEA. The V end was cut by 7 bases, the J end by 1 base, with 13 bases between. CDR3: CSASPQPNTEAFF. CDR3 bases: TGCAGCGCATCCCCACAGCCGAACACTGAAGCTTTCTTT.